This T cell receptor (beta chain) was recovered during a study of regulatory T cells in long-lasting Graves disease (dated by TCRdb to the early 2020s). Broadly, across the study: Newly diagnosed Graves' disease patients had taken antithyroid drugs for less than 3 months. TCR sequencing covered about 13 persistent and 20 or so newly diagnosed Graves' disease patients, about 35 samples in total. The study was conducted in China and was registered as a clinical trial. Persistent Graves' disease patients were compared with newly diagnosed Graves' disease patients by peripheral blood TCR sequencing and RNA sequencing.

What the authors observed across the whole study: Sequencing and analysis were limited to the TCR beta chain. The authors acknowledged the small sample size as a limitation that may reduce accuracy. Persistent Graves' disease patients showed lower TCR Shannon entropy and fewer highly expanded clones than newly diagnosed patients, suggesting clonal expansion. Preferential use of TRBV28, TRBJ1-2 and TRBJ2-5 was observed in persistent disease, whereas TRBV20-1 and TRBJ2-1 were favored in newly diagnosed disease. Only peripheral blood was studied, because thyroid tissue, the primary lesion, was inaccessible. Patients with persistent disease shared more public clonotypes (roughly 2,900) than newly diagnosed patients did (more than 900).

Libraries were constructed by multiplex PCR. The data were produced on an Illumina HiSeq 4000. CDR3 regions were amplified by Arm-PCR with iRepertoire HTBI primers to construct TCR beta libraries. Gel purification was performed on PCR products prior to sequencing. Regarding the original processing steps: Across samples, approximately 68 TRBV and roughly 13 TRBJ segments were identified and used for gene usage analysis of CDR3 amino acid clonotypes. COPE and FqMerger were used to merge filtered high-quality paired reads into contigs. Contigs were aligned with BLAST to IMGT TRBV, TRBD and TRBJ reference genes, and CDR3 was defined per IMGT. Highly expanded clones were defined as clonotypes with a frequency above 0.1%. Shannon entropy served as the measure of repertoire diversity, while the Gini coefficient captured V-J evenness. A clonotype found in more than one individual was treated as public. Clones were called with MiXCR by TCRdb after fastp trimmed the public reads at Q25, and only in-frame beta chains were retained. Every entry covers one CDR3 protein and lists the most common genes and DNA from its rows. TCRdb, not the original authors, processed these V and J calls. For this sample there are approximately 400,000 distinct CDR3 sequences; more than 12% appear just once. Roughly a sixth of the sample is taken by the ten largest.

The time point label, as the study defines it: newly diagnosed GD, antithyroid drugs for less than 3 months. RNA was extracted from PBMCs in TRIzol for both TCR sequencing and RNA sequencing. The diagnosis of Graves' disease followed American Thyroid Association guidelines. Patients for the study were recruited at an endocrinology department in Xi'an, China. Each patient gave 8.5 to 9.5 milliliters of peripheral blood, collected in an EDTA anticoagulant tube. PBMCs were isolated by Ficoll Paque Plus density gradient separation without further T cell sorting. An Agilent 2100 Bioanalyzer and agarose gel were used to assess RNA quality, and a NanoDrop 2000 was used to measure RNA concentration. For CDR1 and CDR2, the germline V gene (reference sequence) lists MNHEY and SMNVEV. Its CDR3 holds 14 amino acids, cysteine through phenylalanine. The CDR3 DNA has 42 bases and is translated from base 1. A distance of 10 bases separates the germline ends of V and J, which lose 3 bases and 4 bases respectively.

This clonotype was counted many times. There is no known antigen for this receptor. No base-level quality is on record; no much larger clone is a single base apart. These data were also reused for a study on T cells in Graves' hyperthyroidism and ophthalmopathy. The second source states: Graves' hyperthyroidism was defined as stable when no progression to ophthalmopathy occurred over 18 months of follow-up. Hyperthyroidism patients were newly diagnosed, had a disease duration of under 2 months, and were aged 18 to 65 years. Any patient with an uncontrolled infection, another autoimmune disease, pregnancy or lactation was excluded. Clinical symptoms, serum thyroxine and TRAb, thyroid ultrasound, and orbital computed tomography formed the basis for the diagnoses. The first round of RT-PCR for the TCR CDR3 was performed with the HTBI primer set and the Qiagen OneStep RT-PCR kit. Blood samples also contained most of the expanded thyroid clonotypes (frequency above 0.001), which suggests that blood repertoires may reflect thyroid immune responses. In cross-validation, a model built on a 13 V-J signature told ophthalmopathy apart from stable hyperthyroidism with roughly 87% sensitivity and around 84% specificity, and in testing the same model reached 80%/75%. During validation, the model predicted progression to ophthalmopathy a median of about 5.9 months ahead of onset, with almost 71% sensitivity and under 85% specificity. To identify TCR V-J signatures that set the groups apart, the researchers used a discovery cohort of roughly 100 patients, made up of fewer than 50 with Graves' ophthalmopathy and 57 with stable Graves' hyperthyroidism. Whether ophthalmopathy could be predicted prospectively was tested in an independent validation cohort made up of roughly 19 hyperthyroidism patients plus 17 patients who later progressed to ophthalmopathy. The roughly 100 discovery patients were randomly divided into training and test sets at a 7:3 ratio. In about 6 Graves' hyperthyroidism patients, the study also compared T-cell repertoires from thyroid tissue with T-cell repertoires from blood. Once sampling was done, hyperthyroidism patients were given methimazole at a starting dose of 30 mg daily, whereas ophthalmopathy patients were given high-dose intravenous methylprednisolone. A second multiplex PCR round built the libraries, followed by size selection and purification. Sequencing of the libraries was done on an Illumina HiSeq2000 using paired-end 100 bp reads. SOAPnuke was used to process the raw data, with reads discarded if the reads contained adapters or uncalled bases, had a mean Phred below 15, or lacked an exact constant-primer or identifier match. High-quality paired reads were merged using COPE v1.2.5, and each unique nucleotide sequence was defined as a clonotype. Clonotypes were aligned to IMGT TRBV, TRBD and TRBJ reference segments using MiTCR v1.1. Only V-J combinations with frequency above 0.0001, covering 99% to 99.2% of repertoires, were analysed. A TCS score was defined as the ratio between F50 (clonal expansion) and ExV (chaos), using BLOSUM62-based TCRdist between CDR3 peptides within each V-J. Welch's t-statistics and random forest reduced fewer than 600 V-J features to roughly 13, which were used in a naive Bayes classifier (R e1071). No statistical method was used to fix the sample size in advance, and group allocation was not hidden from the investigators. TCR Vbeta CDR3 sequencing of 120 to 150 peripheral blood samples (43 ophthalmopathy, roughly 74 hyperthyroidism and some 17 progressor patients) is reported in the paper.

Source: peripheral blood mononuclear cells (PBMCs), taken at new diagnosis, from a patient treated with antithyroid drugs. The rearrangement joined TRBV27 to TRBJ1-3, with the identity of the D gene unclear. This sequence was found in a young woman with Graves disease. Donor details come from another sample of the same person, matched by shared clones. The CDR3 protein sequence reads: CASSFLGSGNTIYF. DNA sequence: TGTGCCAGCAGTTTTCTCGGGTCGGGAAACACCATATATTTT.